The entry below gives a single T cell receptor (beta chain) sequence along with its context. Its specificity is unknown. These data are taken from a study of shared clonotypes between healthy human individuals. Regarding the study as a whole: Although depth was large, rarefaction showed that sequencing of the sorted subsets was incomplete. Clonotypes which were not shared had lower generation probabilities than clonotypes that all four donors shared. Estimated clonotype richness was generally higher in naive than memory subsets.

The assay was immunoSEQ multiplex PCR, and TCRdb's table has in-frame clones only and misses some. The data contain 2 million to 3 million clones, roughly 93% of them singletons. The CDR3 has 16 amino acids. Germline CDR1 is SGDLS and CDR2 is YYNGEE. Trimming took off 3 bases at V and 0 bases at J, with 13 bases between the two ends. This receptor was identified in a man aged 18 to 30 in good health. Some clones in this sample may be carry-over from other donors' samples. The chain combines TRBV9 with TRBJ2-1; D tentatively reads TRBD1 or TRBD2 (5 bases each). The material sequenced was naive CD4+ T cells from PBMCs. Subset defined: CD45RA+ positively selected. The CDR3 sequence: CASSGHGTSSYNEQFF. The CDR3 DNA reads TGTGCCAGCAGCGGCCACGGGACGAGCTCCTACAATGAGCAGTTCTTC.